The entry below describes one TCR beta chain. As yet, its antigen is unknown. The entry originates in a study of blood T cells in healthy people across ages. Using a J-beta primer mix together with a sample-barcoded 5' primer, a second PCR was run for about 6 to 12 cycles. TCRdb re-called the 5' RACE reads with MiXCR, one entry per CDR3 protein. This table has over a million distinct CDR3 sequences, almost 60% appearing once. Study results and limitations: Naive T cell percentage strongly correlated with TCR beta diversity.

The CDR3 runs 14 residues. The trim removed 6 bases at V and 5 bases at J, leaving 9 bases unmatched. Each sample had at least 6.5 million PBMCs isolated. Sequenced: blood. This receptor was taken from a man younger than 35 in good health. V and J are TRBV12-3 or TRBV12-4 and TRBJ1-2; TRBD1 aligns across 7 bases. Here the CDR3 reads CASRTDRDIYGYTF. The CDR3 region has the DNA TGTGCCAGCAGAACCGACAGGGATATTTATGGCTACACCTTC.